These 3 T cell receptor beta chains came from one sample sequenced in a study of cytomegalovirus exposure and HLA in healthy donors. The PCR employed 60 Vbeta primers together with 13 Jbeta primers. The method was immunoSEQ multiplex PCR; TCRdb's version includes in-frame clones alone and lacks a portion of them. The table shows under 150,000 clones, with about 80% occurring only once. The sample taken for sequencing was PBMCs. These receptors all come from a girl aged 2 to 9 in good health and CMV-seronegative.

The CDR3 loop is CASSLTGGGYTF. The CDR3 DNA sequence: TGTGCCAGCAGTTTGACAGGGGGCGGCTACACCTTC. The chain couples TRBV28 to TRBJ1-2; 10 nucleotides align to TRBD1. Germline trimming cut 3 bases from V and 8 bases from J; bases unmatched to any gene: 0. The CDR3 length is 12 residues. Germline CDR1 and CDR2: MDHEN and SYDVKM.

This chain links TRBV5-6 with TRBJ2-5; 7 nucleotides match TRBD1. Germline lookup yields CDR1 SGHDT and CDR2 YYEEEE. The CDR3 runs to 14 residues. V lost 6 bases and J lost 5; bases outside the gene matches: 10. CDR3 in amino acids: CASTWERGLETQYF. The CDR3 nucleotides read TGTGCCAGCACTTGGGAAAGGGGGCTCGAGACCCAGTACTTC.

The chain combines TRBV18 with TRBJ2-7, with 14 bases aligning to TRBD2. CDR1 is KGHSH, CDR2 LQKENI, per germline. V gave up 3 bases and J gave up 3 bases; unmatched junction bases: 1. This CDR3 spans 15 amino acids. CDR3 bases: TGTGCCAGCTCACCGGGACTAGCGGGAGTCTACGAGCAGTACTTC. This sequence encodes CASSPGLAGVYEQYF. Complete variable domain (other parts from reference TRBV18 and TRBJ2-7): NAGVMQNPRHLVRRRGQEARLRCSPMKGHSHVYWYRQLPEEGLKFMVYLQKENIIDESGMPKERFSAEFPKEGPSILRIQQVVRGDSAAYFCASSPGLAGVYEQYFGPGTRLTVT.